These 7 T cell receptor beta chains were sequenced from one sample in a study of blood T cell repertoires in COVID-19. Using immunoSEQ multiplex PCR, the repertoire was profiled, and TCRdb retains in-frame clones only, with some absent. Of some 260,000 clones in the sample, about 86% were seen once. Sequencing was carried out using PBMCs or T cells enriched from blood (not recorded which). These receptors were collected from a man between 25 and 39 years old with acute COVID-19.

This chain joins TRBV3-1 (or the pseudogene TRBV3-2) and TRBJ2-3; weak D call: TRBD1 (5 bases). The CDR3 has 14 residues. The germline CDR1 and CDR2 sequences are LGHDT and YNNKEL (reference sequence). V lost 4 bases and J 2 bases, leaving 10 bases between the germline ends. The CDR3 spells CASSLAGSTDTQYF. In nucleotides, the CDR3 is TGTGCCAGCAGCCTAGCAGGGTCCACAGATACGCAGTATTTT.

Points on this clone: Germline and junction disagree at one end, which may indicate a read error. The rearrangement joins TRBV5-1 to TRBJ2-2; maybe TRBD2 (5 bases). Germline CDR1 reads SGHRS; CDR2 reads YFSETQ. The CDR3 is made up of 15 amino acids. The CDR3 bases are TGCGCCAGCAGCCTGAGGGATGGGAACGCCGGGGAGCTGTTTTTT. Its protein is CASSLRDGNAGELFF.

V and J are TRBV28 and TRBJ2-3; D is unresolved. Between the trimmed V and J ends, which lost 4 bases and 0 bases, there was a span of 5 bases. CDR1 is MDHEN and CDR2 is SYDVKM in the germline V gene. This CDR3 is built from 13 residues. The CDR3 protein is CASSSKSTDTQYF. The DNA of the CDR3 is TGTGCCAGCAGTTCAAAAAGCACAGATACGCAGTATTTT.

The chain combines TRBV28 with TRBJ1-1; TRBD1 agrees at 7 bases. Unmatched junction bases numbered 3, after V lost 4 bases and J lost 1 base. There are 14 residues in the CDR3. The germline V gene has CDR1 MDHEN and CDR2 SYDVKM. The DNA of the CDR3 is TGTGCCAGCAGTTCAGGGGGACAGAACACTGAAGCTTTCTTT. This gives the protein CASSSGGQNTEAFF. The full variable domain, in which reference TRBV28 and TRBJ1-1 provide the parts outside the CDR3, is DVKVTQSSRYLVKRTGEKVFLECVQDMDHENMFWYRQDPGLGLRLIYFSYDVKMKEKGDIPEGYSVSREKKERFSLILESASTNQTSMYLCASSSGGQNTEAFFGQGTRLTVV.

To note about this clone: In the same sample, other DNA sequences code for this CDR3. This sequence joins TRBV28 and TRBJ1-5; D possibly corresponds to TRBD1 (6 bases). Deletions cut 4 bases from V and 2 bases from J, with 12 bases between. CDR1 is MDHEN, CDR2 SYDVKM, per germline. The CDR3 sequence is 15 residues long. The CDR3 reads CASSSTGSGNQPQHF. DNA for the CDR3: TGTGCCAGCAGTTCCACAGGGTCGGGCAATCAGCCCCAGCATTTT. The whole variable domain, filled in from reference TRBV28 and TRBJ1-5, reads DVKVTQSSRYLVKRTGEKVFLECVQDMDHENMFWYRQDPGLGLRLIYFSYDVKMKEKGDIPEGYSVSREKKERFSLILESASTNQTSMYLCASSSTGSGNQPQHFGDGTRLSIL.

The CDR3, as DNA: TGTGCCAGCAGCGCGGGACTAGCGGGAGATCTGAAGCACACCGGGGAGCTGTTTTTT. Its protein product is CASSAGLAGDLKHTGELFF. The chain couples TRBV9 to TRBJ2-2; 14 nucleotides align to TRBD2. The CDR3 extends over 19 amino acids. V lost 3 bases and J lost 3; bases outside the gene matches: 10. Germline loops: CDR1 SGDLS, CDR2 YYNGEE. The whole variable domain, filled in from reference TRBV9 and TRBJ2-2, reads DSGVTQTPKHLITATGQRVTLRCSPRSGDLSVYWYQQSLDQGLQFLIQYYNGEERAKGNILERFSAQQFPDLHSELNLSSLELGDSALYFCASSAGLAGDLKHTGELFFGEGSRLTVL.

The chain recombines TRBV30 with TRBJ2-2, with D perhaps matching TRBD2 (5 bases). The germline V gene encodes CDR1 GTSNPN and CDR2 SVGIG (reference sequence). This CDR3 spans 15 amino acids. V gave up 4 bases and J gave up 3 bases, with 15 bases separating them. The CDR3 loop is CAWTPLGADTGELFF. CDR3 DNA sequence: TGTGCCTGGACCCCGTTAGGAGCGGACACCGGGGAGCTGTTTTTT.